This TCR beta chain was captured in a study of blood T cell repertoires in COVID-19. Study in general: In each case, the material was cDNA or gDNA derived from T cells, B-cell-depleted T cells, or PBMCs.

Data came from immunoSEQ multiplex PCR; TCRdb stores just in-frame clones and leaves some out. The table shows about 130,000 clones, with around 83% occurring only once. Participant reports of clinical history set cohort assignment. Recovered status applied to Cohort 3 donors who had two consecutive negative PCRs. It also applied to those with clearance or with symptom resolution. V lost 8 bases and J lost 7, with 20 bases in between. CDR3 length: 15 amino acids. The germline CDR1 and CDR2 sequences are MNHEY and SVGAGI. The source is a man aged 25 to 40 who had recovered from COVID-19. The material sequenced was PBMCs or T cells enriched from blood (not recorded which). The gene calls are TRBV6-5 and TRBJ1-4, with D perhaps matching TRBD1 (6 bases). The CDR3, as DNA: TGTGCCAGCTCCGTGTGGGGGGGCAGTGGTGAAAAACTGTTTTTT. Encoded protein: CASSVWGGSGEKLFF.